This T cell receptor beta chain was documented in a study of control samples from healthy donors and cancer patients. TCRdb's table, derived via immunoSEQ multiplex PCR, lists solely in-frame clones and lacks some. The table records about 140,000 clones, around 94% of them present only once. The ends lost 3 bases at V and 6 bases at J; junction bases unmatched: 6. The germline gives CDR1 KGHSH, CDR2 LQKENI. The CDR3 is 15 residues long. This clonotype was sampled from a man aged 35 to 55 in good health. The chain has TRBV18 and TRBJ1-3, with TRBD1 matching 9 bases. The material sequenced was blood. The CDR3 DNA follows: TGTGCCAGCTCACCCGGGACAGGGACGACAAACACCATATATTTT. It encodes CASSPGTGTTNTIYF.